The 28 T cell receptor beta chains below were found in one sample sequenced in a study of Ad26.COV2.S vaccination and SARS-CoV-2 variants. The treatment here: roughly 19 received Ad26.COV2.S at low or high dose, single or two shots; 5 received placebo; per-sample allocation not given. The samples date from day 63 after the first vaccine or placebo injection. Clones were sequenced by immunoSEQ multiplex PCR, and TCRdb holds only the in-frame ones, with some missing. The table records about 400,000 clones, approximately 90% of them present only once. The sequenced sample was peripheral blood, obtained in a trial of Ad26.COV2.S vaccine versus placebo. All receptors come from a person aged 18 to 65 who received the Ad26.COV2.S COVID-19 vaccine or a placebo.

The J gene is TRBJ2-2, the V gene TRBV12-3 or TRBV12-4, with a tentative D call TRBD2 (5 bases). V shed 3 bases and J shed 5 bases, with 7 bases lying between them. The CDR3 length is 13 residues. In DNA, the CDR3 is TGTGCCAGCAGTTTGGGAGCTACCGGGGAGCTGTTTTTT. The encoded protein is CASSLGATGELFF.

As for this clone: At one boundary the junction diverges from the germline segment, which might be a read error. The CDR3 region has the DNA TGTGCCAGCAGCGGGCTGGGGGTCGTTTTGCACTTC. Translating it yields CASSGLGVVLHF. The chain couples TRBV11-1 to TRBJ2-5, with D tentatively TRBD1 or TRBD2 (5 bases each). The CDR3 extends over 12 amino acids. CDR1 SGHAT and CDR2 FQDESV come from the germline V gene (reference sequence).

The chain joins TRBV7-8 to TRBJ1-6; D is unclear. From germline, CDR1 is SGHVS and CDR2 FQNEAQ. There are 15 residues in the CDR3. V gave up 3 bases and J gave up 13 bases, with 19 bases separating them. CDR3 loop: CASSFPRFGPSPLHF. DNA of the CDR3: TGTGCCAGCAGCTTTCCACGATTTGGCCCCAGTCCCCTCCACTTT.

This clone was detected only a few times. V is TRBV2 and J is TRBJ1-2; no firm D call. This CDR3 has 15 residues. V was pared by 8 bases and J by 0 bases, with 16 bases between. Germline assignment: CDR1 SNHLY and CDR2 FYNNEI. Here the CDR3 reads CASYRGFGANYGYTF. CDR3 sequence (DNA): TGTGCCAGCTATCGAGGGTTCGGGGCTAACTATGGCTACACCTTC.

The chain couples TRBV3-1 (or the pseudogene TRBV3-2) to TRBJ2-2; D perhaps matches TRBD1 (6 bases). Trimming cost V 0 bases and J 6 bases, with 11 bases left between them. The CDR3 runs 15 residues. Germline-derived CDR1 and CDR2 are LGHDT and YNNKEL (reference sequence). The CDR3 sequence: CASSQDRGLSGELFF. The CDR3 coding sequence is TGTGCCAGCAGCCAAGACAGGGGTCTTTCCGGGGAGCTGTTTTTT.

As to this clone: This specimen includes other DNA sequences encoding the same CDR3. The chain links TRBV19 to TRBJ2-1; 7 nucleotides align to TRBD1. The CDR3 has 14 residues. Germline values: CDR1 LNHDA, CDR2 SQIVND (reference sequence). V trimming: 4 bases; J trimming: 2 bases; junction bases outside the gene matches: 2. CDR3 region: CASSTQGPYNEQFF. The CDR3 bases are TGTGCCAGTAGTACACAGGGGCCCTACAATGAGCAGTTCTTC.

This clone appeared many times. This sequence joins TRBV7-6 and TRBJ2-7; D is ambiguous. The CDR3 is 15 amino acids. V lost 1 base to trimming and J lost 0 bases, with 10 bases between them. The germline gives CDR1 SGHVS, CDR2 FNYEAQ. This CDR3 reads CASSLGAGYSYEQYF. CDR3 coding DNA: TGTGCCAGCAGCTTAGGTGCAGGCTACTCCTACGAGCAGTACTTC.

The V and J genes are TRBV20-1 and TRBJ2-7; D is ambiguous. This CDR3 has 11 amino acids. V was pared by 0 bases and J by 3 bases, with 3 bases between. Germline V gene lookup returns CDR1 DFQATT and CDR2 SNEGSKA (reference sequence). DNA for the CDR3: TGCAGTGCTAGAGAGGACTACGAGCAGTACTTC. It codes for CSAREDYEQYF.

This chain connects TRBV5-6 to TRBJ2-7; possible D gene TRBD1, 6 bases. Germline assignment: CDR1 SGHDT and CDR2 YYEEEE. V was trimmed by 4 bases and J by 3 bases, leaving 14 bases between them. This CDR3 has 14 residues. The CDR3 DNA sequence: TGTGCCAGCAGCACCCACAGGGTGGTCTACGAGCAGTACTTC. It codes for CASSTHRVVYEQYF. Variable domain in full (rest from reference TRBV5-6 and TRBJ2-7): DAGVTQSPTHLIKTRGQQVTLRCSPKSGHDTVSWYQQALGQGPQFIFQYYEEEERQRGNFPDRFSGHQFPNYSSELNVNALLLGDSALYLCASSTHRVVYEQYFGPGTRLTVT.

The genes are TRBV7-6 and TRBJ2-1; 7 bases are shared with TRBD2. This CDR3 is built from 16 residues. CDR1 is SGHVS and CDR2 is FNYEAQ in the germline V gene. V shed 1 base and J 6 bases; nucleotides not matched to a gene: 9. CDR3 sequence reads: CASSLVGGGSVNEQFF. In DNA, the CDR3 is TGTGCCAGCAGCTTAGTCGGCGGGGGATCCGTCAATGAGCAGTTCTTC.

This clone was seen a single time. The J gene is TRBJ2-3, the V gene TRBV5-8, with a possible D match to TRBD1 (6 bases). CDR1 is SGHTS and CDR2 is YDEGEE in the germline V gene. With 9 bases removed from V and 6 bases from J, the gap between germline ends came to 23 bases. The CDR3 contains 15 residues. The CDR3 DNA is TGTGCCACCTCCTGGGACAAGGCATTTTCGGATACGCAGTATTTT. Its translation is CATSWDKAFSDTQYF.

The chain uses TRBV4-1 and TRBJ1-2, with D possibly matching TRBD1 (6 bases). The V end lost 0 bases, the J end lost 8 bases, and 16 bases lay between the germline ends. Per the germline V gene, CDR1 is MGHRA and CDR2 is YSYEKL. CDR3 length equals 15 residues. The CDR3 protein is CASSQELGAPRGYTF. The CDR3 region has the DNA TGCGCCAGCAGCCAAGAGCTGGGGGCTCCGAGGGGCTACACCTTC.

The chain uses TRBV2 and TRBJ2-7; the D is unclear. V lost 4 bases and J lost 3, with 10 bases in between. CDR1 and CDR2 (germline): SNHLY, FYNNEI. This CDR3 comprises 13 residues. The CDR3, as DNA: TGTGCCAGCAGTGGGTTAGGTGGCTACGAGCAGTACTTC. Protein sequence: CASSGLGGYEQYF.

The V gene is TRBV28, the J gene TRBJ1-5; possible D gene TRBD1, 6 bases. Germline CDR1 is MDHEN and CDR2 is SYDVKM. The CDR3 extends over 14 amino acids. Trimming shortened V by 6 bases and J by 2 bases, and 11 bases separated the two germline ends. CDR3 bases: TGTGCCAGCAGCTACAGGGTGGGCAATCAGCCCCAGCATTTT. It is translated as CASSYRVGNQPQHF.

The V and J genes are TRBV27 and TRBJ2-7; D may correspond to TRBD1 or TRBD2 (5 bases each). V dropped 1 base and J dropped 5 bases, with 15 bases sitting between them. CDR1 is MNHEY, CDR2 SMNVEV, per germline (reference sequence). This CDR3 is 15 amino acids long. The CDR3 sequence is CASSLLGPPVHEQYF. In DNA, the CDR3 is TGTGCCAGCAGTTTATTGGGACCTCCCGTCCACGAGCAGTACTTC.

The chain uses TRBV7-8 and TRBJ2-7; 8 bases align to TRBD1. The V gene's germline CDR1 is SGHVS and CDR2 FQNEAQ. V lost 5 bases, J lost 0 bases, and 6 bases stayed unmatched. CDR3 length equals 15 residues. CDR3 bases: TGTGCCAGCAGCCCCTCCGGGACAGGCTCCTACGAGCAGTACTTC. It yields the protein CASSPSGTGSYEQYF. Together with reference TRBV7-8 and TRBJ2-7, the CDR3 gives the full variable domain: GAGVSQSPRYKVAKRGQDVALRCDPISGHVSLFWYQQALGQGPEFLTYFQNEAQLDKSGLPSDRFFAERPEGSVSTLKIQRTQQEDSAVYLCASSPSGTGSYEQYFGPGTRLTVT.

About this clone itself: The sample carries other DNA sequences with the same CDR3. This chain links TRBV2 with TRBJ1-2; unclear D gene. The length of the CDR3 is 11 residues. V was trimmed by 4 bases and J by 5 bases, leaving 5 bases between them. Germline assignment: CDR1 SNHLY and CDR2 FYNNEI. The CDR3 nucleotides are TGTGCCAGCAGTGTTGGATATGGCTACACCTTC. Translating it yields CASSVGYGYTF.

The genes are TRBV5-1 and TRBJ2-7; D may be TRBD1 (5 bases). Germline V gene data show CDR1 as SGHRS and CDR2 as YFSETQ. V was trimmed by 4 bases and J by 5 bases, leaving 13 bases between them. The CDR3 runs to 13 residues. CDR3 DNA sequence: TGCGCCAGCAGCCCCTACAGGCGAGACGAGCAGTACTTC. Amino acids: CASSPYRRDEQYF. Combining the CDR3 with reference TRBV5-1 and TRBJ2-7 gives the whole variable domain KAGVTQTPRYLIKTRGQQVTLSCSPISGHRSVSWYQQTPGQGLQFLFEYFSETQRNKGNFPGRFSGRQFSNSRSEMNVSTLELGDSALYLCASSPYRRDEQYFGPGTRLTVT.

The chain uses TRBV7-9 and TRBJ2-3; D remains unclear. Germline CDR1 reads SEHNR; CDR2 reads FQNEAQ (reference sequence). V shed 5 bases and J shed 2 bases, with 11 bases lying between them. CDR3 size: 14 residues. The CDR3 sequence: CASSLDTTTDTQYF. The CDR3 DNA is TGTGCCAGCAGCCTCGACACTACCACAGATACGCAGTATTTT.

The chain joins TRBV5-4 to TRBJ2-1; 11 bases agree with TRBD2. The germline V gene has CDR1 SGHNT and CDR2 YYREEE (reference sequence). Losses at the gene ends were 1 base for V and 0 bases for J; bases not matched to a gene: 6. This CDR3 comprises 18 residues. CDR3 bases: TGTGCCAGCAGCTTGATGCTAGCGGGGGGTAACTCCTACAATGAGCAGTTCTTC. Translation gives CASSLMLAGGNSYNEQFF.

The V and J genes are TRBV6-1 and TRBJ1-6, with a weak D call TRBD1 (5 bases). V was shortened by 5 bases and J by 5 bases, with 10 bases between the two germline ends. The CDR3 extends over 14 amino acids. Germline CDR1 and CDR2: MNHNS and SASEGT. Here the CDR3 DNA reads TGTGCCAGCAGTTATGGGGGTGATAATTCACCCCTCCACTTT. The encoded protein is CASSYGGDNSPLHF.

The rearrangement links TRBV7-2 to TRBJ2-2; 8 positions match TRBD2. The junction had 7 bases not matched to a gene; V was cut back by 3 bases and J by 4 bases. Per the germline V gene, CDR1 is SGHTA and CDR2 is FQGNSA. The CDR3 is made up of 16 amino acids. The CDR3 protein is CASSFQAGEGTGELFF. The DNA of the CDR3 is TGTGCCAGCAGCTTTCAAGCGGGGGAGGGCACCGGGGAGCTGTTTTTT.

This chain connects TRBV5-1 to TRBJ2-7; perhaps TRBD1 as D (6 bases). V shed 5 bases and J shed 2 bases, with 17 bases lying between them. Germline loops: CDR1 SGHRS, CDR2 YFSETQ. The CDR3 spans 15 residues. The chain's CDR3 is CASSWGIQGAYEQYF. CDR3 coding DNA: TGCGCCAGCAGTTGGGGGATACAGGGAGCCTACGAGCAGTACTTC.

The rearrangement links TRBV19 to TRBJ1-4, with TRBD1 as a possible D gene (5 bases). V was pared by 3 bases and J by 3 bases, with 11 bases between. CDR1 is LNHDA and CDR2 is SQIVND in the germline V gene (reference sequence). The CDR3 totals 15 residues. DNA of the CDR3: TGTGCCAGTAGTATGGCCCCGGGGCCTAATGAAAAACTGTTTTTT. Protein: CASSMAPGPNEKLFF.

V is TRBV13 and J is TRBJ1-5; 9 bases are a match to TRBD1. The germline gives CDR1 PRHDT, CDR2 FYEKMQ (reference sequence). The CDR3 runs to 17 residues. Germline trimming cut 8 bases from V and 1 base from J; bases unmatched to any gene: 12. The CDR3 region has the DNA TGTGCCAGCGAGGCGGGACAGGGTGGAGCGAGCAATCAGCCCCAGCATTTT. It specifies CASEAGQGGASNQPQHF.

The V call is TRBV2, the J call TRBJ1-3, with TRBD1 as a possible D gene (5 bases). Trimming took 8 bases from V and 3 from J, leaving 14 bases between them. Germline CDR1 and CDR2: SNHLY and FYNNEI. CDR3 length equals 14 residues. For the CDR3, the DNA is TGTGCCAGCTCTCTTGGGACCGTTGGAAACACCATATATTTT. This sequence encodes CASSLGTVGNTIYF.

V gene TRBV9 combines with J gene TRBJ1-3; D gene unclear. Trimming left V 5 bases short and J 4 bases short, with 7 bases between. CDR3 length equals 12 residues. The germline CDR1 and CDR2 sequences are SGDLS and YYNGEE. DNA for the CDR3: TGTGCCAGCAGTGACTACGGAAACACCATATATTTT. Its translation: CASSDYGNTIYF.

This clone was counted a few times. V gene TRBV2 combines with J gene TRBJ1-6; D gene ambiguous. The CDR3 contains 15 residues. From germline, CDR1 is SNHLY and CDR2 FYNNEI. With 9 bases removed from V and 5 bases from J, the gap between germline ends came to 17 bases. In DNA, the CDR3 is TGTGCCAGTAACAGAAGAATAAAGGATAATTCACCCCTCCACTTT. Translated: CASNRRIKDNSPLHF.